A selection of T cell receptor beta chains follows, all from one sample in a study of blood T cell repertoires in COVID-19. Using immunoSEQ multiplex PCR, the repertoire was profiled, and TCRdb retains in-frame clones only, with some absent. Among tens of thousands of clones listed, 78% were seen once. Sequencing was carried out using peripheral blood. Every receptor here comes from a human donor in a cohort sampled during active COVID-19. The CDR3 runs from the conserved cysteine through the conserved F or W. The D gene is left open where the match is weak. Part of the rows lack a size; the others show once, few, many or a class for expanded clones.

CASSPTGGYYGYTF TGTGCCAGCAGTCCGACAGGGGGCTACTATGGCTACACCTTC TRBV27 NA TRBJ1-2 TRBD1
CALATGPYNSPLHF TGTGCCCTTGCGACAGGGCCCTATAATTCACCCCTCCACTTT TRBV30 few TRBJ1-6 TRBD1
CASSLGQGASTEAFF TGCGCCAGCAGCCTTGGACAGGGGGCGAGCACTGAAGCTTTCTTT TRBV4-1 NA TRBJ1-1 TRBD1
CASSPRATNEKLFF TGTGCCAGCAGCCCCAGGGCAACTAATGAAAAACTGTTTTTT TRBV7-9 NA TRBJ1-4 NA
CAAVRTGTYEQYF TGTGCCGCCGTCCGGACAGGGACCTACGAGCAGTACTTC TRBV21-1 NA TRBJ2-7 NA
CASSLYGGGSNQPQHF TGTGCCAGCAGTTTATACGGGGGGGGGAGCAATCAGCCCCAGCATTTT TRBV27 NA TRBJ1-5 NA
CASSWPAGTATNEKLFF TGCGCCAGCAGCTGGCCTGCGGGGACTGCAACTAATGAAAAACTGTTTTTT TRBV5-1 NA TRBJ1-4 NA
CASRRHRGASQETQYF TGTGCCAGCAGGCGGCATCGGGGGGCGTCCCAAGAGACCCAGTACTTC TRBV2 NA TRBJ2-5 NA
CASSWGAGANVLTF TGTGCCAGTAGTTGGGGGGCTGGGGCCAACGTCCTGACTTTC TRBV19 few TRBJ2-6 NA
CASSSTWREGPADTQYF TGTGCCAGCAGCTCGACTTGGCGGGAGGGCCCCGCAGATACGCAGTATTTT TRBV7-9 NA TRBJ2-3 TRBD2
CASSGLISYQETQYF TGTGCCAGCAGTGGACTGATATCGTACCAAGAGACCCAGTACTTC TRBV2 NA TRBJ2-5 NA
CSASGLAGGTDTQYF TGCAGTGCTAGTGGACTAGCGGGGGGCACAGATACGCAGTATTTT TRBV20-1 NA TRBJ2-3 TRBD2
CASSGGGGQNTEAFF TGTGCCAGCTCAGGGGGGGGTGGACAGAACACTGAAGCTTTCTTT TRBV18 NA TRBJ1-1 NA
CASSQDLLAGVSDTQYF TGTGCCAGCAGCCAAGATCTCCTAGCGGGAGTCTCAGATACGCAGTATTTT TRBV3-1/TRBV3-2 many TRBJ2-3 TRBD2
CAWTTGGSSNQPQHF TGTGCCTGGACGACAGGGGGGAGTAGCAATCAGCCCCAGCATTTT TRBV30 NA TRBJ1-5 TRBD1
CASSIGAGGPRKNEQFF TGTGCCAGTAGTATAGGAGCGGGGGGGCCGAGGAAGAATGAGCAGTTCTTC TRBV19 NA TRBJ2-1 TRBD2
CASSLPSTEAFF TGCGCCAGCAGCTTGCCTTCCACTGAAGCTTTCTTT TRBV5-1 NA TRBJ1-1 NA
CASSLGPLAGGPNTGELFF TGTGCCAGCAGCTTGGGGCCTCTAGCGGGAGGGCCGAACACCGGGGAGCTGTTTTTT TRBV5-4 few TRBJ2-2 TRBD2
CAVGVGGGYGYTF TGTGCCGTTGGGGTAGGGGGCGGCTATGGCTACACCTTC TRBV6-5 NA TRBJ1-2 TRBD1
CASSPDTNNSPLHF TGTGCCAGCAGCCCGGACACGAATAATTCACCCCTCCACTTT TRBV7-6 NA TRBJ1-6 NA
CASSESGTSGADTQYF TGTGCCAGCAGTGAATCCGGGACTAGCGGGGCGGATACGCAGTATTTT TRBV6-1 few TRBJ2-3 TRBD2
CASSQEDRNYGYTF TGCGCCAGCAGCCAAGAGGACAGGAACTATGGCTACACCTTC TRBV4-3 NA TRBJ1-2 TRBD1
CASSPGRSTDTQYF TGTGCCAGCTCACCGGGCAGAAGCACAGATACGCAGTATTTT TRBV18 NA TRBJ2-3 NA